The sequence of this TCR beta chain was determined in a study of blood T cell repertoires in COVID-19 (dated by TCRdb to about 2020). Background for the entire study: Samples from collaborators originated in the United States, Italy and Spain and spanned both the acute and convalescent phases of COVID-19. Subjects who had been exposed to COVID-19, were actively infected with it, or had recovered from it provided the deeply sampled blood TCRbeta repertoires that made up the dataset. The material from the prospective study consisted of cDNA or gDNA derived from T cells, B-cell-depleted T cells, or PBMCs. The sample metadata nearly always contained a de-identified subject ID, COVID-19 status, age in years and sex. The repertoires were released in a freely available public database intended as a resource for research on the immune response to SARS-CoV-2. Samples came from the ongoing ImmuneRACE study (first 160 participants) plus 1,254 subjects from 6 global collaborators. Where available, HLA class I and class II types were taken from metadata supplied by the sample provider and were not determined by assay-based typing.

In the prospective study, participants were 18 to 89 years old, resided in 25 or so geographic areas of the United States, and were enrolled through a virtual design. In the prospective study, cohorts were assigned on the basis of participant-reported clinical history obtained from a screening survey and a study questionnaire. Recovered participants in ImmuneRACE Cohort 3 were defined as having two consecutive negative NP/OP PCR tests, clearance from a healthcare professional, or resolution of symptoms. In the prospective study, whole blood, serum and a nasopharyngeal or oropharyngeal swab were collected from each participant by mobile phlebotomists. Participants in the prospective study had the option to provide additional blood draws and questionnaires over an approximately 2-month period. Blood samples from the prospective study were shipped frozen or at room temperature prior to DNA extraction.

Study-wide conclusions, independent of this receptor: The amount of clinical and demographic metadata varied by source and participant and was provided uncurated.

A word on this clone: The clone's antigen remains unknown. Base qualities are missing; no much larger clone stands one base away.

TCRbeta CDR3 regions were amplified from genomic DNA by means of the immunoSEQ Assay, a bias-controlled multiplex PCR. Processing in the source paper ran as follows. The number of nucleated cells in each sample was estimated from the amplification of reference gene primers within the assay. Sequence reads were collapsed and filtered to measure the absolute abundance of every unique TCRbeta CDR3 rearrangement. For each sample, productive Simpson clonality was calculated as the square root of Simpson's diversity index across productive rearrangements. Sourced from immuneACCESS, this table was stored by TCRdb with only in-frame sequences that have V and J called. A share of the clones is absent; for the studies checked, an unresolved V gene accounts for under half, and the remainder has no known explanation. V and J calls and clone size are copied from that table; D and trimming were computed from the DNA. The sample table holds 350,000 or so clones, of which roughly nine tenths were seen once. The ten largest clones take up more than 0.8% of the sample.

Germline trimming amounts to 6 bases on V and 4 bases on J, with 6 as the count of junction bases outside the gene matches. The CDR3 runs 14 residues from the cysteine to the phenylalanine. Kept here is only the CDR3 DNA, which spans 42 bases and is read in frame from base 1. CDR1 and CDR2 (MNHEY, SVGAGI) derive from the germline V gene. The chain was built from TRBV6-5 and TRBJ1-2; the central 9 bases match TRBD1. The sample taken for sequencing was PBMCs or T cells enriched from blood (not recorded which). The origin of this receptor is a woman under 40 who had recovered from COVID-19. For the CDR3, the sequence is CASRRGQGTYGYTF. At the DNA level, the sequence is TGTGCCAGCAGAAGAGGACAGGGGACCTATGGCTACACCTTC.